This T cell receptor beta chain was found in a study of regulatory T cells in long-lasting Graves disease. This clonotype was seen at least ten times. Investigators prepared the TCR beta libraries by applying iRepertoire HTBI primers and Arm-PCR of CDR3 regions. TCRdb called the multiplex PCR reads again in MiXCR, with one record for every CDR3 protein. The sample contains approximately 310,000 distinct CDR3 sequences, 15% to 20% of which appear only once. The V gene end was trimmed by 2 bases and the J gene end by 5 bases; junction bases not matched to a gene: 10. Germline loops: CDR1 MNHEY, CDR2 SVGAGI. The CDR3 has 16 residues. Sample time point: newly diagnosed GD, antithyroid drugs for less than 3 months. Extracted RNA from PBMCs served as the source of the TCR library.

The sequence derives from a female donor with Graves disease. The V and J genes are TRBV6-5 and TRBJ1-1; 8 bases agree with TRBD1. The sample was peripheral blood mononuclear cells (PBMCs), taken at new diagnosis, from a patient treated with antithyroid drugs. This chain's CDR3 is CASSYEGQGAWTEAFF. The CDR3 nucleotides are TGTGCCAGCAGTTACGAGGGGCAGGGGGCGTGGACTGAAGCTTTCTTT.